The 3 T cell receptor beta chains below were found in one sample sequenced in a study of blood T cell repertoires in COVID-19. Clones were sequenced by immunoSEQ multiplex PCR, and TCRdb holds only the in-frame ones, with some missing. Here the sample spans 260,000 or so clones, over 75% being singletons. Sequenced sample: peripheral blood. The receptors shown here come from a human donor in a cohort sampled during active COVID-19.

This clone was seen once. V gene TRBV28 combines with J gene TRBJ2-7; 9 nucleotides line up with TRBD2. CDR3 size: 16 residues. Germline CDR1 MDHEN, CDR2 SYDVKM. With V trimmed by 7 bases and J by 1 base, 11 bases remained unmatched. CDR3 coding DNA: TGTGCCAGCACCGGACCCAGCGGGAGGCCTTCCTACGAGCAGTACTTC. Translating it yields CASTGPSGRPSYEQYF.

The J gene is TRBJ1-4, the V gene TRBV7-2; unclear D gene. The germline V gene has CDR1 SGHTA and CDR2 FQGNSA. V was shortened by 3 bases and J by 8 bases, with 13 bases between the two germline ends. The CDR3 is 14 residues long. CDR3 bases: TGTGCCAGCAGCTTGATGGCAGGCAGGGAAAAACTGTTTTTT. This encodes CASSLMAGREKLFF.

The count of this clone is one. The chain joins TRBV19 to TRBJ1-5; D remains unclear. Germline lookup yields CDR1 LNHDA and CDR2 SQIVND (reference sequence). V lost 1 base to trimming and J lost 6 bases, with 13 bases between them. The CDR3 sequence is 15 residues long. The CDR3 nucleotides read TGTGCCAGTAGTATAGGTGTACTAGGGTTTCAGCCCCAGCATTTT. Its protein product is CASSIGVLGFQPQHF.